The rows below give T cell receptor beta chains drawn from one sample of a study of blood T cells in healthy people across ages. TCRdb re-called the 5' RACE reads through MiXCR, storing one row per CDR3 protein. The data contain around 970,000 distinct CDR3 sequences, roughly 51% of them singletons. The material sequenced was blood. These TCRs come from a woman aged 55 to 70 in good health. Each CDR3 is given with its conserved first and last residue. A D gene is named only where the DNA matches it firmly. Clone size is given for some rows only: seen once, a few or many times, or a class if the clone is expanded.

>TRBJ2-3|-|TRBV12-3/TRBV12-4|many
CASSSDIRTQYF
TGTGCCAGCAGTTCCGACATTCGGACGCAGTATTTT
>TRBJ2-5|-|TRBV29-1|few
CSVAGGNRETQYF
TGCAGCGTTGCGGGCGGAAACCGGGAGACCCAGTACTTC
>TRBJ2-1|-|TRBV6-5|-
CASSYSRTTNEQFF
TGTGCCAGCAGTTACTCGCGGACTACAAATGAGCAGTTCTTC
>TRBJ2-7|TRBD2|TRBV5-1|-
CASRPGLAGSYEQYF
TGCGCCAGCAGACCCGGTCTAGCGGGGTCCTACGAGCAGTACTTC
>TRBJ2-5|-|TRBV11-1|-
CASSSERRETQYF
TGTGCCAGCAGCTCCGAAAGGCGGGAGACCCAGTACTTC
>TRBJ2-2|-|TRBV7-2|-
CASSSRIVTGELFF
TGTGCCAGCAGCTCCCGGATTGTGACCGGGGAGCTGTTTTTT
>TRBJ2-3|TRBD2|TRBV2|few
CASSLLAGVVTDTQYF
TGTGCCAGCAGTCTGCTAGCGGGAGTGGTAACAGATACGCAGTATTTT
>TRBJ1-1|-|TRBV6-2/TRBV6-3|few
CASSPIKLAEAFF
TGTGCCAGCAGCCCAATCAAACTCGCTGAAGCTTTCTTT
>TRBJ2-1|-|TRBV5-1|-
CASSLMPEVYEQFF
TGCGCCAGCAGCTTAATGCCTGAGGTGTATGAGCAGTTCTTC
>TRBJ1-2|TRBD1|TRBV5-1|-
CASSPLSTGDHGYTF
TGCGCCAGCAGCCCGCTTTCGACAGGGGACCATGGCTACACCTTC
>TRBJ1-2|TRBD1|TRBV25-1|-
CASSDPHGQGRGYTF
TGTGCCAGCAGTGACCCCCACGGACAGGGGAGAGGCTACACCTTC
>TRBJ2-1|TRBD2|TRBV6-5|-
CASSSLAGGRSEQFF
TGTGCCAGCAGCTCACTAGCGGGAGGGAGGTCTGAGCAGTTCTTC
>TRBJ2-7|TRBD2|TRBV12-3/TRBV12-4|-
CANTLGLAEIEQYF
TGTGCCAACACCCTAGGACTAGCGGAAATCGAGCAGTACTTC
>TRBJ2-7|TRBD2|TRBV28|-
CASSAPGTRNGGGYEQYF
TGTGCCAGCAGTGCCCCCGGGACTAGAAATGGGGGGGGGTACGAGCAGTACTTC
>TRBJ1-2|-|TRBV29-1|-
CSASLPGYGYTF
TGCAGCGCTTCCTTGCCGGGGTATGGCTACACCTTC
>TRBJ2-3|-|TRBV20-1|many
CSARGGVDTQYF
TGCAGTGCTAGAGGAGGTGTGGATACGCAGTATTTT
>TRBJ2-3|TRBD2|TRBV10-3|-
CAIMPSGVDTQYF
TGTGCCATCATGCCTAGCGGGGTAGATACGCAGTATTTT
>TRBJ2-5|-|TRBV20-1|-
CSAERGETQYF
TGCAGTGCTGAGAGGGGAGAGACCCAGTACTTC
>TRBJ1-6|-|TRBV7-9|-
CASSLAGPPLHF
TGTGCCAGCAGCTTAGCCGGACCACCCCTCCACTTT
>TRBJ2-5|-|TRBV29-1|few
CSVRQGGGETQYF
TGCAGCGTACGCCAGGGTGGAGGAGAGACCCAGTACTTC
>TRBJ1-1|-|TRBV27|-
CASSRALFAGTEAFF
TGTGCCAGCAGTAGGGCTTTATTCGCGGGGACTGAAGCTTTCTTT
>TRBJ2-7|-|TRBV25-1|few
CASSESPPKTYEQYF
TGTGCCAGCAGTGAATCGCCACCCAAGACCTACGAGCAGTACTTC
>TRBJ2-7|TRBD2|TRBV20-1|few
CSARDLSSGGLGYEQYF
TGCAGTGCTAGAGATTTGTCTAGCGGGGGCCTGGGCTACGAGCAGTACTTC
>TRBJ2-7|TRBD1|TRBV27|-
CASSSWDRGSGEQYF
TGTGCCAGCAGTTCGTGGGACAGGGGATCTGGAGAGCAGTACTTC
>TRBJ2-3|TRBD2|TRBV7-2|many
CASSPRLAGTDTQYF
TGTGCCAGCAGCCCACGACTAGCGGGCACAGATACGCAGTATTTT
>TRBJ2-1|-|TRBV28|-
CASSYQGGSKGEQFF
TGTGCCAGCAGTTATCAGGGAGGTTCAAAAGGGGAGCAGTTCTTC
>TRBJ1-2|-|TRBV9|-
CASSVASQNYGYTF
TGTGCCAGCAGCGTAGCTTCACAGAACTATGGCTACACCTTC
>TRBJ2-1|TRBD2|TRBV5-1|few
CASKLAAGVFNEQFF
TGCGCCAGCAAGCTTGCAGCGGGAGTTTTCAATGAGCAGTTCTTC
>TRBJ2-5|-|TRBV30|-
CAWSIGQETQYF
TGTGCCTGGAGTATAGGGCAAGAGACCCAGTACTTC
>TRBJ2-1|-|TRBV24-1|-
CATSDPNSMGEQFF
TGTGCCACCAGTGATCCCAATTCGATGGGTGAGCAGTTCTTC
>TRBJ2-5|-|TRBV7-7|-
CASSLGAQSSETQYF
TGTGCCAGCAGCTTAGGCGCCCAATCATCGGAGACCCAGTACTTC
>TRBJ2-5|-|TRBV10-3|few
CAISGRGNQETQYF
TGTGCCATCAGTGGGAGGGGGAATCAAGAGACCCAGTACTTC
>TRBJ2-3|-|TRBV2|-
CASSEFLSDTQYF
TGTGCCAGCAGTGAATTCTTATCAGATACGCAGTATTTT
>TRBJ2-5|-|TRBV20-1|-
CSATGSEETQYF
TGCAGTGCTACCGGGAGCGAAGAGACCCAGTACTTC
>TRBJ2-4|-|TRBV20-1|few
CSARETGGGGNIQYF
TGCAGTGCTAGAGAAACAGGAGGAGGAGGAAACATTCAGTACTTC
>TRBJ2-7|TRBD1|TRBV28|-
CASSTMGQGSYGQYF
TGTGCCAGCTCAACTATGGGACAGGGGTCCTACGGGCAGTACTTC
>TRBJ2-7|TRBD2|TRBV3-1|-
CASSQDLTSGSFYEQYF
TGTGCCAGCAGCCAAGATCTTACTAGCGGGAGTTTCTACGAGCAGTACTTC
>TRBJ1-2|TRBD1|TRBV12-3/TRBV12-4|-
CASGYRGPNYGYTF
TGTGCCAGCGGATACAGGGGTCCTAACTATGGCTACACCTTC
>TRBJ1-2|-|TRBV20-1|-
CSARDPAGQAGGYTF
TGCAGTGCTAGAGATCCAGCGGGGCAGGCTGGGGGCTACACCTTC
>TRBJ2-7|TRBD2|TRBV6-5|few
CASSYLASGGFEQYF
TGTGCCAGCAGTTACCTGGCTAGCGGGGGTTTCGAGCAGTACTTC
>TRBJ2-7|-|TRBV7-3|-
CASSLGPSAFYEQYF
TGTGCCAGCAGCTTAGGGCCTAGTGCCTTCTACGAGCAGTACTTC
>TRBJ2-7|-|TRBV20-1|-
CSARALGSHLYEQYF
TGCAGTGCTAGAGCCCTCGGGTCTCATCTCTACGAGCAGTACTTC